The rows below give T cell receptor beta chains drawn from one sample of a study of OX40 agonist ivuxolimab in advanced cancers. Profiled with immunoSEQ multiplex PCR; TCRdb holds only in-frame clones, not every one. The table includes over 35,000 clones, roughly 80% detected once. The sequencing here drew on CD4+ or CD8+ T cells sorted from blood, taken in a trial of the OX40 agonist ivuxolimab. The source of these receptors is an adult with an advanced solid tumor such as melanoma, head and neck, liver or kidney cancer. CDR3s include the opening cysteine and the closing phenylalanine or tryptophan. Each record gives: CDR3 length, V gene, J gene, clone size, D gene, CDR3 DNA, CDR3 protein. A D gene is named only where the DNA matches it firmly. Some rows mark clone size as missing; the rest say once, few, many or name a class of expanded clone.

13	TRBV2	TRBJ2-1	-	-	TGTGCCAGCTGCCTCAGATTTGACAATGAGCAGTTCTTC	CASCLRFDNEQFF
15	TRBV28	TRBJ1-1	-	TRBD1	TGTGCCAGCAGTTCGCAGGAGACAGGGGGAACTGAAGCTTTCTTT	CASSSQETGGTEAFF
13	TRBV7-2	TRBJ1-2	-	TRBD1	TGTGCCAGCAGCTCCAGGGGGCAGAACGGCTACACCTTC	CASSSRGQNGYTF
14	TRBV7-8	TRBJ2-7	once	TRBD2	TGTGCCAGCAGCCCAAGCGGGGGGGTGCGAGAGCAGTACTTC	CASSPSGGVREQYF
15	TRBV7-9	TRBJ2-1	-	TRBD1	TGTGCCAGCAGCGGACAGGGTCTGTCTATCAATGAGCAGTTCTTC	CASSGQGLSINEQFF
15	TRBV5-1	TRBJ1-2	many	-	TGCGCCAGCAGCTTGGGTGTGGGGGGCGCCTATGGCTACACCTTC	CASSLGVGGAYGYTF
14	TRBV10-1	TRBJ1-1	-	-	TGCGCCAGCAGTGAGTCCCCGACGGACACTGAAGCTTTCTTT	CASSESPTDTEAFF
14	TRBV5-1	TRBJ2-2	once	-	TGCGCCAGCAGTATCGGTGTGGGAAACGGGGAGCTGTTTTTT	CASSIGVGNGELFF
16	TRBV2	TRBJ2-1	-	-	TGTGCCAGCAGGGGGAGCCAAGCGGCCTCCTACAATGAGCAGTTCTTC	CASRGSQAASYNEQFF
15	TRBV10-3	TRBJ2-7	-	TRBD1	TGTGCCACCCGGGGGGGACAGGGGTTCTCCTACGAGCAGTACTTC	CATRGGQGFSYEQYF
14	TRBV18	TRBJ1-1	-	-	TGTGCCAGCTCACCACTCAATTCCCAGGGAGAAGCTTTCTTT	CASSPLNSQGEAFF
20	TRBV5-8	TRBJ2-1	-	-	TGTGCCAGCAGCCCCATTCCAAGTCTGTTGGTTATTAGCTCCTACAATGAGCAGTTCTTC	CASSPIPSLLVISSYNEQFF
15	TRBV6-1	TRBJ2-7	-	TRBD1	TGTGCCAGCAGTGAAGGTTCACAGGGGATCCACGAGCAGTACTTC	CASSEGSQGIHEQYF
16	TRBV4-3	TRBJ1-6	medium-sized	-	TGCGCCAGCAGCCAAGATGGTTCGGGGTTGAGGGCACCCCTCCACTTT	CASSQDGSGLRAPLHF
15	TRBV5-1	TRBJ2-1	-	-	TGCGCCAGCAGCTTACGACTAGTAGGGAACAATGAGCAGTTCTTC	CASSLRLVGNNEQFF
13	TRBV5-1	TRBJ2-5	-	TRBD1	TGCGCCAGCAGCTCGGGACAGGTTGAGACCCAGTACTTC	CASSSGQVETQYF
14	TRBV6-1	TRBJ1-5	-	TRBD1	TGTGCCAGCAGTGAACAGGGGGGGGAACAGCCCCAGCATTTT	CASSEQGGEQPQHF
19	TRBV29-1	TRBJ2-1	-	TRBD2	TGCAGCGTAGCGGGACTAGCGGGGGGGACCGTAAGCCTTTACAATGAGCAGTTCTTC	CSVAGLAGGTVSLYNEQFF
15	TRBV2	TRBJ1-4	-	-	TGTGCCAGCAGTCAAAGGGACAATGGTAATGAAAAACTGTTTTTT	CASSQRDNGNEKLFF
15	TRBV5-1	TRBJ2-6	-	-	TGCGCCAGCAGGCAGGGAAGCTCTGGGGCCAACGTCCTGACTTTC	CASRQGSSGANVLTF
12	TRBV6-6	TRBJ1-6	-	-	TGTGCCAGCAGTACGACAAACTCACCCCTCCACTTT	CASSTTNSPLHF
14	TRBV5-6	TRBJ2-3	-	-	TGTGCCAGCACCCGATTCGGTGAGACAGATACGCAGTATTTT	CASTRFGETDTQYF
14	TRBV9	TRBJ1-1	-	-	TGTGCCAGCAGCACAACAGGACGGAACACTGAAGCTTTCTTT	CASSTTGRNTEAFF
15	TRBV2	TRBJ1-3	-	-	TGTGCCAGCAGTGAAGGAAGACTCTCTGGAAACACCATATATTTT	CASSEGRLSGNTIYF
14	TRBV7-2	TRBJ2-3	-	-	TGTGCCAGCAGCGTCCAGCGGCACACAGATATGCAGTATTTT	CASSVQRHTDMQYF
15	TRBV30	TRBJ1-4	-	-	TGTGCCTGGGGTCTAGTCAGGACGACTAATGAAAAACTGTTTTTT	CAWGLVRTTNEKLFF
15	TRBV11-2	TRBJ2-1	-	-	TGTGCCAGCATCATGGGTGGAAGCTCCTACAATGAGCAGTTCTTC	CASIMGGSSYNEQFF
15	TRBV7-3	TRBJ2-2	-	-	TGTGCCAGCAGCTTGTCTGGGTCCCGAGACGGGGAGCTGTTTTTT	CASSLSGSRDGELFF